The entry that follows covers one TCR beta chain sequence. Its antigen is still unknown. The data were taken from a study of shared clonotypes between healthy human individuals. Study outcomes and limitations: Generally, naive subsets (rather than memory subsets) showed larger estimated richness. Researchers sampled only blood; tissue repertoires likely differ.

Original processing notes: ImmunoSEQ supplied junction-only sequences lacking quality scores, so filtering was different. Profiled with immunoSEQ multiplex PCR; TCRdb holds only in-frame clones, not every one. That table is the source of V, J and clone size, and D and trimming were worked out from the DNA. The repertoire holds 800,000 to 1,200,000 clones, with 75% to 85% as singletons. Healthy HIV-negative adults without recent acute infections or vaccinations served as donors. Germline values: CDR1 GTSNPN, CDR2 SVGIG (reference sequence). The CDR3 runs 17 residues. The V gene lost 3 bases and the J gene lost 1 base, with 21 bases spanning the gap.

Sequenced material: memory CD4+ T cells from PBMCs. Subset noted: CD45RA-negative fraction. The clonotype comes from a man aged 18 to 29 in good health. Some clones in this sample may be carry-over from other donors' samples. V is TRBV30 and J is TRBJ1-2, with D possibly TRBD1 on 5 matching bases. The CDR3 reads CAWRGEVAGWFNYGYTF. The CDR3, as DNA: TGTGCCTGGAGAGGGGAAGTAGCGGGTTGGTTTAACTATGGCTACACCTTC. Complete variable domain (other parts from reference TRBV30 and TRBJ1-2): SQTIHQWPATLVQPVGSPLSLECTVEGTSNPNLYWYRQAAGRGLQLLFYSVGIGQISSEVPQNLSASRPQDRQFILSSKKLLLSDSGFYLCAWRGEVAGWFNYGYTFGSGTRLTVV.